Below, one T cell receptor (beta chain) is given with its context. Repertoires were generated with immunoSEQ multiplex PCR, while TCRdb's copy carries only in-frame clones and drops some. Counted here are around 48,000 clones, 85% occurring once; the ten biggest clones make up more than 8.5%. The sample belongs to a study of OX40 agonist ivuxolimab in advanced cancers. In the study overall: A male proportion of over 70% was recorded, with mean age about 62 years and range about 20 to 85.

The CDR3 totals 15 residues. The ends were cut back, 3 bases at V and 2 bases at J, with 11 bases in the middle. CDR1 and CDR2 (germline): MDHEN, SYDVKM. The specimen comprised CD4+ or CD8+ T cells sorted from blood, sampled in a trial of the OX40 agonist ivuxolimab. This sequence was found in an adult with an advanced solid tumor such as melanoma, head and neck, liver or kidney cancer. The V and J genes are TRBV28 and TRBJ1-3; TRBD1 is a possible D gene (5 bases). In DNA form, the CDR3 reads TGTGCCAGCAGTTTGCGACAGACCACTGGAAACACCATATATTTT. It specifies CASSLRQTTGNTIYF.